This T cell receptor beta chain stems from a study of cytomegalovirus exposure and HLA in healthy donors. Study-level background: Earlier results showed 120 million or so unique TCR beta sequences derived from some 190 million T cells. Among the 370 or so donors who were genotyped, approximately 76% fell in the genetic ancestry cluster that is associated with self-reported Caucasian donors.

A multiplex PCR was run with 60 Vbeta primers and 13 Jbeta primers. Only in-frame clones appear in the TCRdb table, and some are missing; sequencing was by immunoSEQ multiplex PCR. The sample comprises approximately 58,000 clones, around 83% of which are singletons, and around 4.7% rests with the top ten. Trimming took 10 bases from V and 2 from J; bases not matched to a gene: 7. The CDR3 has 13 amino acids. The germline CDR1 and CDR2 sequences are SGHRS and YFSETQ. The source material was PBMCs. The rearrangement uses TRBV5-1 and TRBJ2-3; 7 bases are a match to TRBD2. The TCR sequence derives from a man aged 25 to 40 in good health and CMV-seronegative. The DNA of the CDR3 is TGCGCCGGGAGGGCAGGGACCACAGATACGCAGTATTTT. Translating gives CAGRAGTTDTQYF.